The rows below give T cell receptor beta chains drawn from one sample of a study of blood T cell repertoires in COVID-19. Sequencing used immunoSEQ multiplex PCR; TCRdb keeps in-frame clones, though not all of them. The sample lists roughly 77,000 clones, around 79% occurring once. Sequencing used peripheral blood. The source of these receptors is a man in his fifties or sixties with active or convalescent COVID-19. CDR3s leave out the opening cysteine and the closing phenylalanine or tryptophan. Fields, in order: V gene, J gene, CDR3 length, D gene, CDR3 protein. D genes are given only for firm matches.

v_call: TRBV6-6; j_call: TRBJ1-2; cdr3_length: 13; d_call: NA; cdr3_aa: ASSYSGGANYGYT
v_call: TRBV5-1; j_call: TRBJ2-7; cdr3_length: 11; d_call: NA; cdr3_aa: ASSRDELYEQY
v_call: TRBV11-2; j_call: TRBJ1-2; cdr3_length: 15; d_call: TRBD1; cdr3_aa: ASSLDAGTGGADGYT
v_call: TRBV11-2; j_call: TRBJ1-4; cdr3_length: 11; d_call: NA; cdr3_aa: ASSGGLNEKLF
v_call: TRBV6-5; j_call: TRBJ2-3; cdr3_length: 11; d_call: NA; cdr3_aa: ASTGLGTDTQY
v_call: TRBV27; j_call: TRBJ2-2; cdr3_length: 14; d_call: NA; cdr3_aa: ASSLSRRRDTGELF
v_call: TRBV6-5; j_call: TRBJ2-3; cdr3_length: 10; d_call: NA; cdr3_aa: ASSQSTDTQY
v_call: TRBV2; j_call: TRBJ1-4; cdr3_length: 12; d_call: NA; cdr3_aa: ASTTGRANEKLF
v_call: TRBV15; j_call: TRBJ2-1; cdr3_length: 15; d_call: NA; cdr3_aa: ATSRNRGALSYNEQF
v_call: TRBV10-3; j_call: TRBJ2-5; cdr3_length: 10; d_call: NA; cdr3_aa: AISETRTEAY